Each of the 26 T cell receptor beta chains below was sequenced from the same sample in a study of CD8 T cells in Susac syndrome. When the RNA was reverse transcribed, random hexamers were used with an input of roughly 0.45 to 1 ug. TCRdb re-called the immunoSEQ multiplex PCR reads through MiXCR, storing one row per CDR3 protein. The sample has 200,000 to 250,000 distinct CDR3 sequences, 94% seen once; the top ten hold 0.15%. The sample was CD4+ T cells from PBMCs. All receptors come from a human donor with Susac syndrome.

The chain links TRBV12-3 or TRBV12-4 to TRBJ1-2, with TRBD1 as a possible D gene (5 bases). CDR3 length equals 16 residues. The germline V and J ends were trimmed by 1 base and 3 bases, with 15 bases remaining between them. DNA for the CDR3: TGTGCCAGCAGTTTAGTGGGGGGGGGTTCATACTATGGCTACACCTTC. Amino acids: CASSLVGGGSYYGYTF.

This clonotype appeared once. V usage is TRBV12-3 or TRBV12-4 and J usage is TRBJ1-5, with 10 nucleotides matching TRBD1. V gave up 5 bases and J gave up 4 bases; unmatched junction bases: 5. This CDR3 contains 15 residues. The CDR3 sequence is CASSTGQGGNQPQHF. DNA for the CDR3: TGTGCCAGCAGTACAGGACAGGGGGGAAATCAGCCCCAGCATTTT.

V and J are TRBV30 and TRBJ2-5; tentative D call: TRBD2 (5 bases). Between the trimmed V and J ends, which lost 4 bases and 5 bases, there was a span of 20 bases. The CDR3 runs 15 residues. Germline loops: CDR1 GTSNPN, CDR2 SVGIG (reference sequence). CDR3 residues: CAWTSLGSRGETQYF. The CDR3 DNA sequence: TGTGCCTGGACGAGCTTAGGGAGTCGAGGCGAGACCCAGTACTTC.

The CDR3 reads CASSPRGREAFF. The CDR3 nucleotides read TGTGCCAGCAGCCCCCGGGGACGGGAAGCTTTCTTT. The chain uses TRBV27 and TRBJ1-1; perhaps TRBD1 as D (5 bases). Germline V gene lookup returns CDR1 MNHEY and CDR2 SMNVEV (reference sequence). This CDR3 contains 12 residues. The V end lost 6 bases, the J end lost 8 bases, and 13 bases lay between the germline ends.

The J gene is TRBJ1-6, the V gene TRBV5-1; D uncertain. The CDR3 consists of 15 residues. Trimming removed 0 bases from V and 7 bases from J, with 11 bases in between. Germline V CDR1 and CDR2: SGHRS, YFSETQ. The CDR3 protein is CASSLARRQNSPLHF. CDR3 DNA sequence: TGCGCCAGCAGCTTGGCCCGCAGGCAAAATTCACCCCTCCACTTT.

The chain links TRBV4-2 to TRBJ1-2; the D gene is possibly TRBD1 (5 bases). The CDR3 loop spans 16 amino acids. Germline CDR1 and CDR2: LGHNA and YNFKEQ. V was shortened by 1 base and J by 3 bases, with 15 bases between the two germline ends. CDR3 nucleotide sequence: TGTGCCAGCAGCCAAGGGCAGGGTCGTGGGGACTATGGCTACACCTTC. It is translated as CASSQGQGRGDYGYTF.

The chain has TRBV5-5 and TRBJ2-1; the D gene could be TRBD1 or TRBD2 (5 bases each). Germline V gene data show CDR1 as SGHKS and CDR2 as YYEKEE (reference sequence). The CDR3 loop spans 14 amino acids. V gave up 2 bases and J gave up 7 bases, with 13 bases separating them. CDR3 nucleotides: TGTGCCAGCAGCTTCGGGGCGGATACTAATGAGCAGTTCTTC. It specifies CASSFGADTNEQFF.

The rearrangement links TRBV4-3 to TRBJ2-1; perhaps TRBD2 as D (5 bases). The germline gives CDR1 LGHNA, CDR2 YSLEER. The V and J ends lost 3 bases and 0 bases respectively, with 12 bases between them. This CDR3 has 16 residues. The CDR3 DNA reads TGCGCCAGCAGCCACTCGACGGGGAGCTCCTACAATGAGCAGTTCTTC. It specifies CASSHSTGSSYNEQFF.

The chain recombines TRBV7-2 with TRBJ1-1, with TRBD1 as a possible D gene (5 bases). Trimming took 5 bases from V and 1 from J, leaving 14 bases between them. The CDR3 is made up of 15 amino acids. Germline V CDR1 and CDR2: SGHTA, FQGNSA. The CDR3 spells CASSPVGGGNTEAFF. The CDR3 region has the DNA TGTGCCAGCAGCCCTGTTGGGGGAGGGAACACTGAAGCTTTCTTT.

The CDR3 DNA reads TGTGCCAGCGGATTACCCCGTCACAGGGGGGATGGCTACACCTTC. This gives the protein CASGLPRHRGDGYTF. V and J are TRBV6-5 and TRBJ1-2; 8 bases agree with TRBD1. Trimming at V came to 8 bases and at J to 6 bases, leaving 14 bases not matched to a gene. There are 15 residues in the CDR3. Germline values: CDR1 MNHEY, CDR2 SVGAGI.

The chain links TRBV24-1 to TRBJ2-1; TRBD1 agrees at 8 bases. Germline CDR1 is KGHDR and CDR2 is SFDVKD. The CDR3 has 14 residues. V gave up 9 bases and J gave up 3 bases; unmatched junction bases: 6. The CDR3 spells CATGGQGVYNEQFF. As DNA, the CDR3 is TGTGCCACCGGCGGACAGGGCGTCTACAATGAGCAGTTCTTC.

J is TRBJ1-1 and V is TRBV4-3; D is ambiguous. This CDR3 is built from 14 residues. The germline gives CDR1 LGHNA, CDR2 YSLEER. V lost 3 bases to trimming and J lost 1 base, with 9 bases between them. The CDR3 here is CASSQDFSNTEAFF. Here the CDR3 DNA reads TGCGCCAGCAGCCAGGATTTTTCGAACACTGAAGCTTTCTTT.

The V and J genes are TRBV20-1 and TRBJ2-5, with a weak D call TRBD1 (7 bases). In germline, CDR1 is DFQATT, CDR2 SNEGSKA (reference sequence). The ends were cut back, 0 bases at V and 1 base at J, with 12 bases in the middle. CDR3 size: 15 residues. CDR3 nucleotides: TGCAGTGCTAGAGATGGCGGGACAGTCCAAGAGACCCAGTACTTC. Its translation is CSARDGGTVQETQYF.

This clonotype has only one observation. The V and J genes are TRBV30 and TRBJ1-1; 7 bases match TRBD1. V shed 4 bases, J shed 1 base, and the junction held 3 bases outside the gene matches. The CDR3 length is 13 residues. The V gene's germline CDR1 is GTSNPN and CDR2 SVGIG (reference sequence). The CDR3 DNA reads as TGTGCCTGGATTAGGGGGCCGAACACTGAAGCTTTCTTT. Protein product: CAWIRGPNTEAFF.

The gene calls are TRBV15 and TRBJ1-1; D unclear. The germline CDR1 and CDR2 sequences are LNHNV and YYDKDF (reference sequence). The CDR3 is 12 amino acids. Trimming took 3 bases from V and 0 from J, leaving 2 bases between them. CDR3 sequence (DNA): TGTGCCACCAGCAGGGTGAACACTGAAGCTTTCTTT. Translating gives CATSRVNTEAFF.

The V call is TRBV12-3 or TRBV12-4, the J call TRBJ2-3; tentative D call: TRBD1 (5 bases). The CDR3 totals 15 residues. The V end lost 6 bases, the J end lost 4 bases, and 17 bases lay between the germline ends. CDR3: CASSQITAGPDTQYF. CDR3 DNA sequence: TGTGCCAGCAGCCAGATCACTGCAGGGCCAGATACGCAGTATTTT.

The chain is built from TRBV12-3 or TRBV12-4 and TRBJ1-2; D not resolved. CDR3 length: 14 amino acids. V lost 6 bases to trimming and J lost 4 bases, with 15 bases between them. Here the CDR3 DNA reads TGTGCCAGCAGGAAGGGAACAAGATTCTATGGCTACACCTTC. Amino acid sequence: CASRKGTRFYGYTF.

This chain joins TRBV12-3 or TRBV12-4 and TRBJ2-1; D perhaps matches TRBD2 (5 bases). CDR3 length: 17 amino acids. V lost 5 bases to trimming and J lost 3 bases, with 20 bases between them. The CDR3: CASSARGAEAVYNEQFF. The DNA of the CDR3 is TGTGCCAGCAGTGCCCGGGGAGCCGAAGCCGTCTACAATGAGCAGTTCTTC.

This clonotype was detected only once. The V and J genes are TRBV9 and TRBJ2-1, with 9 bases aligning to TRBD1. The CDR3 has 17 residues. V gave up 4 bases and J gave up 0 bases; unmatched junction bases: 8. Looked up from germline, CDR1 is SGDLS and CDR2 is YYNGEE. The CDR3 reads CASSPRQGVSSYNEQFF. CDR3 DNA: TGTGCCAGCAGCCCACGACAGGGGGTAAGCTCCTACAATGAGCAGTTCTTC.

The chain employs TRBV27 and TRBJ2-3; 7 bases fit TRBD1. J was trimmed by 0 bases and V by 2 bases; bases with no gene match: 8. The CDR3 runs 17 residues. CDR1 is MNHEY and CDR2 is SMNVEV in the germline V gene (reference sequence). The CDR3 region has the DNA TGTGCCAGCAGTTTACGGCCCCGGGACAGAAGCACAGATACGCAGTATTTT. Translating it yields CASSLRPRDRSTDTQYF.

The chain recombines TRBV20-1 with TRBJ2-5; weak D call: TRBD1 (6 bases). Germline CDR1 DFQATT, CDR2 SNEGSKA (reference sequence). The CDR3 has 12 amino acids. In DNA form, the CDR3 reads TGCAGCCTCCGGACAGCTCAAGAGACCCAGTACTTC. Encoded protein: CSLRTAQETQYF.

This clonotype was recorded once. The V gene is TRBV30, the J gene TRBJ1-5, with TRBD1 matching over 8 bases. Germline loops: CDR1 GTSNPN, CDR2 SVGIG (reference sequence). V gave up 6 bases and J gave up 1 base; unmatched junction bases: 5. CDR3 length: 14 residues. CDR3 bases: TGTGCCTGTCGGACAGGGATGAGCAATCAGCCCCAGCATTTT. Translating it yields CACRTGMSNQPQHF.

The J gene is TRBJ1-6, the V gene TRBV6-1; D remains ambiguous. Trimming took off 0 bases at V and 10 bases at J, with 10 bases between the two ends. CDR1 and CDR2 (germline): MNHNS, SASEGT. The CDR3 runs to 14 residues. The DNA of the CDR3 is TGTGCCAGCAGTGAAGCCTCCACGGGCTCACCCCTCCACTTT. It yields the protein CASSEASTGSPLHF.

This chain links TRBV19 with TRBJ1-1; D may be TRBD1 (5 bases). The V gene's germline CDR1 is LNHDA and CDR2 SQIVND (reference sequence). CDR3 length: 13 amino acids. Trimming stripped 5 bases from V and 7 bases from J, with 14 bases between. The CDR3 nucleotides are TGTGCCAGTAGTCTACGACAGCCTAATGAAGCTTTCTTT. Translated, it gives CASSLRQPNEAFF.

The chain carries TRBV5-1 and TRBJ1-5; D might be TRBD1 (5 bases). V dropped 4 bases and J dropped 6 bases, with 14 bases sitting between them. In germline, CDR1 is SGHRS, CDR2 YFSETQ. The CDR3 totals 14 residues. Here the CDR3 reads CASSEGRVGQPQHF. CDR3 coding DNA: TGCGCCAGCAGCGAGGGCAGGGTGGGTCAGCCCCAGCATTTT.

The chain is built from TRBV6-4 and TRBJ1-1, with 7 bases that match TRBD1. The CDR3 consists of 11 residues. Unmatched junction bases numbered 3, after V lost 6 bases and J lost 8 bases. Germline CDR1 and CDR2: MRHNA and SNTAGT. For the CDR3, the DNA is TGTGCCAGCAGCCCGACAGGGGAAGCTTTCTTT. Translation gives CASSPTGEAFF.